This TCR beta chain was sequenced for a study of blood T cell repertoires in COVID-19. About the study: Acute and convalescent COVID-19 samples came from the United States, Italy and Spain. T cells, B-cell-depleted T cells, or PBMCs supplied cDNA or gDNA.

In the authors' workflow: Amplification of reference gene primers was used by the study to estimate nucleated cell counts. The repertoire was sequenced with immunoSEQ multiplex PCR; TCRdb's copy has only in-frame clones and lacks some. V, J and clone size are taken as reported in that table, and D and trimming were inferred from the DNA itself. Of about 95,000 clones in the sample, approximately 80% are singletons; the top ten hold nearly 25%. Germline V gene data show CDR1 as SGHRS and CDR2 as YFSETQ. The CDR3 runs 15 residues. V lost 9 bases, J lost 3 bases, and 14 bases stayed unmatched. This clone was found once.

This clonotype was obtained from a human donor in a cohort sampled during active COVID-19. J is TRBJ1-2 and V is TRBV5-1; TRBD1 matches 7 bases. Sequenced sample: peripheral blood. CDR3 residues: CATLERRGHYYGYTF. The CDR3 region has the DNA TGCGCCACCCTGGAACGAAGGGGGCATTACTATGGCTACACCTTC.